This T cell receptor beta chain was captured in a study of blood T cell repertoires in COVID-19. Repertoires were generated with immunoSEQ multiplex PCR, while TCRdb's copy carries only in-frame clones and drops some. The sample shows 25,000 to 35,000 clones, around 80% of them seen only once. The germline CDR1 and CDR2 sequences are SGHAT and FQNNGV. With 4 bases removed from V and 8 bases from J, the gap between germline ends came to 21 bases. CDR3 size: 16 residues. Sequenced: peripheral blood. The V and J genes are TRBV11-2 and TRBJ2-1; maybe TRBD1 (6 bases). The receptor was derived from a human donor in a cohort sampled during active COVID-19. The CDR3 spells CASSSEGEQLGDEQFF. The CDR3 bases are TGTGCCAGCAGCTCCGAGGGGGAACAACTTGGCGATGAGCAGTTCTTC.